The 13 T cell receptor beta chains below were found in one sample sequenced in a study of blood T cell repertoires in COVID-19. Clones were sequenced by immunoSEQ multiplex PCR, and TCRdb holds only the in-frame ones, with some missing. The data show roughly 150,000 clones, with around four fifths seen just once and 10% to 15% held by the top ten. The sample was peripheral blood. The receptor source for this set is a man in his 70s who had recovered from COVID-19.

The rearrangement links TRBV19 to TRBJ1-2, with 10 bases matching TRBD1. Germline V gives CDR1 LNHDA, CDR2 SQIVND (reference sequence). The V segment lost 5 bases and the J segment 5 bases; nucleotides outside the gene matches: 14. The length of the CDR3 is 17 residues. For the CDR3, the DNA is TGTGCCAGTAGTTCCGGGACAGGGGTTAAAGACGAGTATGGCTACACCTTC. Its protein is CASSSGTGVKDEYGYTF.

The V gene is TRBV7-2, the J gene TRBJ1-2; 12 bases match TRBD1. The J segment lost 3 bases and the V segment lost 1 base, leaving 3 bases of the junction unmatched. Germline V gene data show CDR1 as SGHTA and CDR2 as FQGNSA. The CDR3 has 16 amino acids. The CDR3 DNA reads TGTGCCAGCAGCTTAGTCGGGACAGGGGGCGACTATGGCTACACCTTC. Translation gives CASSLVGTGGDYGYTF.

The chain couples TRBV7-2 to TRBJ1-4, with 7 bases that match TRBD1. The CDR3 is 16 residues long. Germline assignment: CDR1 SGHTA and CDR2 FQGNSA. V shed 0 bases and J 6 bases; nucleotides not matched to a gene: 7. The CDR3 loop is CASSLAWGQTDEKLFF. CDR3 bases: TGTGCCAGCAGCTTAGCGTGGGGACAGACAGATGAAAAACTGTTTTTT. Complete variable domain (other parts from reference TRBV7-2 and TRBJ1-4): GAGVSQSPSNKVTEKGKDVELRCDPISGHTALYWYRQSLGQGLEFLIYFQGNSAPDKSGLPSDRFSAERTGGSVSTLTIQRTQQEDSAVYLCASSLAWGQTDEKLFFGSGTQLSVL.

In its sample, this clone was seen once. The chain joins TRBV9 to TRBJ2-7; TRBD2 agrees at 7 bases. The CDR3 extends over 15 amino acids. V was clipped by 0 bases and J by 3 bases; unmatched bases: 6. Germline CDR1 and CDR2: SGDLS and YYNGEE. The CDR3 nucleotides are TGTGCCAGCAGCGTAGAGGTAGCGGGCCGCTACGAGCAGTACTTC. This encodes CASSVEVAGRYEQYF.

CDR3 nucleotides: TGCAGCGTTCGAGAACAGGGGTACGAGCAGTACTTC. This sequence encodes CSVREQGYEQYF. The V and J genes are TRBV29-1 and TRBJ2-7, with 7 bases fitting TRBD1. The CDR3 covers 12 residues. Trimming at V came to 5 bases and at J to 4 bases, leaving 5 bases not matched to a gene. The germline CDR1 and CDR2 sequences are SQVTM and ANQGSEA.

The rearrangement joins TRBV28 to TRBJ2-1; 7 positions match TRBD2. The germline CDR1 and CDR2 sequences are MDHEN and SYDVKM. There are 15 residues in the CDR3. J was trimmed by 0 bases and V by 4 bases; bases with no gene match: 3. The CDR3 sequence is CASSSSGTSYNEQFF. CDR3 coding DNA: TGTGCCAGCAGTTCGAGCGGGACCTCCTACAATGAGCAGTTCTTC.

This chain links TRBV7-8 with TRBJ1-2; TRBD1 aligns across 7 bases. This CDR3 has 15 amino acids. Per germline, CDR1 SGHVS and CDR2 FQNEAQ. With V trimmed by 1 base and J by 4 bases, 6 bases remained unmatched. The CDR3 protein is CASSLVRTGAYGYTF. In DNA, the CDR3 is TGTGCCAGCAGCTTAGTCCGAACAGGGGCCTATGGCTACACCTTC.

The chain joins TRBV12-3 or TRBV12-4 to TRBJ2-7, with 8 bases matching TRBD2. V lost 6 bases to trimming and J lost 6 bases; unmatched junction nucleotides: 7. This CDR3 spans 13 amino acids. The DNA for the CDR3 is TGTGCCAGCAGCCCCAGCGGGAGTGGCGAGCAGTACTTC. Encoded protein: CASSPSGSGEQYF.

This clone turned up a few times. The V and J genes are TRBV7-9 and TRBJ1-6; 7 bases line up with TRBD1. The CDR3 extends over 14 amino acids. Germline CDR1 is SEHNR and CDR2 is FQNEAQ (reference sequence). Trimming at V came to 4 bases and at J to 10 bases, leaving 7 bases not matched to a gene. The CDR3 region is CASSYGQAESPLHF. The CDR3 DNA is TGTGCCAGCAGCTACGGACAGGCGGAATCACCCCTCCACTTT.

The J gene is TRBJ2-7, the V gene TRBV20-1; 7 nucleotides line up with TRBD1. Germline V lookup: CDR1 DFQATT, CDR2 SNEGSKA (reference sequence). This CDR3 contains 15 residues. The V gene end was trimmed by 3 bases and the J gene end by 5 bases; junction bases not matched to a gene: 13. CDR3 loop: CSASAQGTGINEQYF. CDR3 in DNA: TGCAGTGCTAGTGCACAGGGGACGGGAATCAACGAGCAGTACTTC.

CDR3 protein: CAISENGQNYNEQFF. The CDR3 DNA reads TGTGCCATCAGTGAGAATGGACAAAACTACAATGAGCAGTTCTTC. The chain joins TRBV10-3 to TRBJ2-1; D might be TRBD1 (5 bases). Germline loops: CDR1 ENHRY, CDR2 SYGVKD. This CDR3 has 15 amino acids. V lost 2 bases, J lost 3 bases, and 11 bases lay in between.

The chain couples TRBV27 to TRBJ1-2, with 7 nucleotides matching TRBD1. This CDR3 is built from 15 residues. The V gene's germline CDR1 is MNHEY and CDR2 SMNVEV (reference sequence). Trimming removed 1 base from V and 5 bases from J; junction bases left unmatched: 7. Here the CDR3 reads CASSLWGTDSYGYTF. CDR3 nucleotides: TGTGCCAGCAGTTTATGGGGGACAGACAGTTATGGCTACACCTTC.

The chain couples TRBV5-1 to TRBJ2-3, with D perhaps matching TRBD2 (6 bases). CDR3 size: 16 residues. Germline values: CDR1 SGHRS, CDR2 YFSETQ. V dropped 6 bases and J dropped 3 bases, with 20 bases sitting between them. CDR3 amino acids: CASTPFGGTSTDTQYF. Here the CDR3 DNA reads TGCGCCAGCACCCCCTTCGGGGGAACTTCTACAGATACGCAGTATTTT.